The 7 T cell receptor beta chains below were found in one sample sequenced in a study of blood T cell repertoires in COVID-19. The table came from immunoSEQ multiplex PCR; TCRdb's copy has only in-frame clones and leaves some out. The data show roughly 68,000 clones, about nine tenths seen once. Sequenced input: peripheral blood. The source is a man aged 50-60 years with active COVID-19.

The chain joins TRBV4-2 to TRBJ1-4; D not resolved. Germline V CDR1 and CDR2: LGHNA, YNFKEQ. The length of the CDR3 is 15 residues. V was shortened by 4 bases and J by 0 bases, with 9 bases between the two germline ends. The CDR3 sequence is CASSPEEATNEKLFF. As DNA, the CDR3 is TGTGCCAGCAGCCCAGAGGAGGCAACTAATGAAAAACTGTTTTTT.

The chain carries TRBV3-1 (or the pseudogene TRBV3-2) and TRBJ2-7; 12 bases fit TRBD2. The V gene's germline CDR1 is LGHDT and CDR2 YNNKEL (reference sequence). The ends lost 1 base at V and 5 bases at J; junction bases unmatched: 9. CDR3 length: 17 residues. The CDR3 region is CASSQVPSGRAFHEQYF. DNA for the CDR3: TGTGCCAGCAGCCAAGTCCCTAGCGGGAGGGCCTTCCACGAGCAGTACTTC.

Written as DNA, the CDR3 is TGTGCCAGCAGCTATCTACCCGGGACAGCCTCCTACGAGCAGTACTTC. Amino acids: CASSYLPGTASYEQYF. This rearrangement joins TRBV11-2 to TRBJ2-7; 7 bases map to TRBD1. The germline gives CDR1 SGHAT, CDR2 FQNNGV. This CDR3 region has 16 residues. The ends lost 4 bases at V and 0 bases at J; junction bases unmatched: 9.

The CDR3 nucleotides are TGTGCCAGCAGCCAAGAAGGGGAGGTAAAGGGGGGGTTCTACAATGAGCAGTTCTTC. Encoded protein: CASSQEGEVKGGFYNEQFF. V usage is TRBV3-1 (or the pseudogene TRBV3-2) and J usage is TRBJ2-1; TRBD2 is a possible D gene (7 bases). Germline-derived CDR1 and CDR2 are LGHDT and YNNKEL (reference sequence). The CDR3 runs to 19 residues. The V end lost 0 bases, the J end lost 3 bases, and 21 bases lay between the germline ends.

V gene TRBV20-1 combines with J gene TRBJ2-3; D is unclear. From germline, CDR1 is DFQATT and CDR2 SNEGSKA (reference sequence). Trimming pared 0 bases from V and 8 bases from J, leaving 6 bases between. The CDR3 consists of 11 residues. The CDR3 DNA sequence: TGCAGTGCTAGAGACTACGGTACGCAGTATTTT. It translates to CSARDYGTQYF.

This chain uses TRBV24-1 with TRBJ2-5; D is unresolved. Trimming removed 2 bases at V and 1 base at J, with 10 bases between. Germline CDR1 KGHDR, CDR2 SFDVKD. The CDR3 extends over 15 amino acids. The DNA for the CDR3 is TGTGCCACCAGTGATTCCTCTAACGTCCAAGAGACCCAGTACTTC. Its translation is CATSDSSNVQETQYF.

The chain uses TRBV15 and TRBJ2-1; TRBD1 is a possible D gene (6 bases). V was cut by 1 base and J by 9 bases, with 13 bases left in between. Germline CDR1 LNHNV, CDR2 YYDKDF (reference sequence). The CDR3 spans 14 residues. CDR3 sequence reads: CATSRGGGSSEQFF. CDR3 DNA: TGTGCCACCAGCAGAGGAGGGGGTAGTAGTGAGCAGTTCTTC.